Shown below are 8 T cell receptor beta chains from a single sample sequenced in a study of HIV-infected children after antiretroviral therapy interruption. RNA-based 3' RACE libraries used unique molecular identifiers. Each CDR3 protein is one row after TCRdb ran MiXCR on the 3' RACE reads. The repertoire includes approximately 96,000 distinct CDR3 sequences, around 6.9% of them detected once, and around 1.1% sits in the top ten. Treatment of the sample: PENTA 11 planned treatment interruption arm or continuous ART arm. Sequences were derived from CD45RA+ CD4+ T cells from PBMCs, pooled from several time points, sampled from a donor given antiretroviral therapy, either interrupted or continuous. Subset defined: naive CD4+ CD45RA+ CD45RO- T cells. The receptors come from a pool of human donors with HIV.

This clonotype was picked up many times. The V call is TRBV6-1, the J call TRBJ1-1; D unclear. The CDR3 covers 12 residues. CDR1 and CDR2 (germline): MNHNS, SASEGT. Trimming removed 2 bases at V and 11 bases at J, with 12 bases between. The CDR3, as DNA: TGTGCCAGCAGTGAACCACAACTTCTGGCTTTCTTT. Residues: CASSEPQLLAFF.

In this sample, this clonotype turned up many times. V is TRBV12-3 or TRBV12-4 and J is TRBJ2-2; D is ambiguous. Between the trimmed V and J ends, which lost 2 bases and 8 bases, there was a span of 9 bases. There are 13 residues in the CDR3. The CDR3 DNA reads as TGTGCCAGCAGTTTAAATGAAGGGGGGGAGCTGTTTTTT. Amino acids: CASSLNEGGELFF.

This clonotype is a singleton in its sample. This chain uses TRBV27 with TRBJ2-2; D is possibly TRBD1 (6 bases). Between the trimmed V and J ends, which lost 7 bases and 4 bases, there was a span of 28 bases. This CDR3 region has 19 residues. The V gene's germline CDR1 is MNHEY and CDR2 SMNVEV (reference sequence). The CDR3: CASISTRTALIGGTGELFF. As DNA, the CDR3 is TGTGCCAGCATATCAACAAGGACAGCCCTAATAGGGGGCACCGGGGAGCTGTTTTTT.

This clonotype was counted a few times. V is TRBV2 and J is TRBJ2-3; D remains unclear. This CDR3 contains 12 residues. Germline V gives CDR1 SNHLY, CDR2 FYNNEI. The germline V and J ends were trimmed by 2 bases and 4 bases, with 4 bases remaining between them. The CDR3 nucleotides are TGTGCCAGCAGTGAAATCGCAGATACGCAGTATTTT. Translation: CASSEIADTQYF. Complete variable domain (other parts from reference TRBV2 and TRBJ2-3): EPEVTQTPSHQVTQMGQEVILRCVPISNHLYFYWYRQILGQKVEFLVSFYNNEISEKSEIFDDQFSVERPDGSNFTLKIRSTKLEDSAMYFCASSEIADTQYFGPGTRLTVL.

This clonotype was seen many times. The rearrangement uses TRBV29-1 and TRBJ2-3, with unresolved D. The CDR3 is 14 residues long. Germline CDR1 and CDR2: SQVTM and ANQGSEA. V was cut by 3 bases and J by 2 bases, with 12 bases left in between. The chain's CDR3 is CSVDSGRLTDTQYF. CDR3 coding DNA: TGCAGCGTTGATTCGGGTAGGCTCACAGATACGCAGTATTTT.

This clonotype was detected many times. The V and J genes are TRBV25-1 and TRBJ2-4; D may match TRBD1 or TRBD2 (5 bases each). V lost 5 bases and J 0 bases, leaving 11 bases between the germline ends. CDR1 and CDR2 (germline): MGHDK, SYGVNS. There are 15 residues in the CDR3. CDR3 bases: TGTGCCAGCAGTCAAGCCGGGACAGCCAAAAACATTCAGTACTTC. Translating it yields CASSQAGTAKNIQYF.

Many counts were recorded for this clonotype. One junction end does not reproduce the germline sequence, and a read error may be involved. The CDR3 reads CANSFGRRNTEAFF. The CDR3 nucleotides read TGTGCCAACAGTTTCGGACGGAGGAACACTGAAGCTTTCTTT. V and J are TRBV12-3 or TRBV12-4 and TRBJ1-1, with no clear D. The CDR3 consists of 14 residues.

This clonotype was detected a few times. V and J are TRBV2 and TRBJ1-4; D uncertain. The germline gives CDR1 SNHLY, CDR2 FYNNEI. The CDR3 consists of 14 residues. V gave up 6 bases and J gave up 8 bases, with 16 bases separating them. CDR3 sequence (DNA): TGTGCCAGCAGCGCGTGGGCTGGTAACGAAAAACTGTTTTTT. Translation: CASSAWAGNEKLFF.